This TCR beta chain came from a study of beta chain features in type 1 diabetes. Study outcomes and limitations: All four CD4+ subsets of Type 1 diabetes patients contained TCRB CDR3s that were moderately but significantly shorter. Patients with type 1 diabetes carried fewer insertions and had more deletions at their VDJ junctions. Healthy donors had naive, central memory and Treg TCRB repertoires that appeared less similar than those seen among patients.

Every isolated RNA sample was fully reverse transcribed, so sequencing captured expressed TCRB transcripts. Method: immunoSEQ multiplex PCR; TCRdb's copy keeps in-frame clones and lacks some. This sample has under 300,000 clones, with around 13% found just once. The CDR3 contains 14 residues. Germline CDR1 reads SGHRS; CDR2 reads YFSETQ. After removal of 4 bases from V and 2 bases from J, the junction contained 5 bases not matched to a gene. The table lists this clone with a few counts. The target antigen is unknown. The sequenced sample consisted of naive CD4+ T cells from blood. The chain couples TRBV5-1 to TRBJ2-5, with TRBD1 matching 7 bases. The source of this sequence is a man aged 25-45 years with type 1 diabetes. The CDR3 DNA sequence: TGCGCCAGCAGCACTCAGACAGGGCAAGAGACCCAGTACTTC. It codes for CASSTQTGQETQYF.